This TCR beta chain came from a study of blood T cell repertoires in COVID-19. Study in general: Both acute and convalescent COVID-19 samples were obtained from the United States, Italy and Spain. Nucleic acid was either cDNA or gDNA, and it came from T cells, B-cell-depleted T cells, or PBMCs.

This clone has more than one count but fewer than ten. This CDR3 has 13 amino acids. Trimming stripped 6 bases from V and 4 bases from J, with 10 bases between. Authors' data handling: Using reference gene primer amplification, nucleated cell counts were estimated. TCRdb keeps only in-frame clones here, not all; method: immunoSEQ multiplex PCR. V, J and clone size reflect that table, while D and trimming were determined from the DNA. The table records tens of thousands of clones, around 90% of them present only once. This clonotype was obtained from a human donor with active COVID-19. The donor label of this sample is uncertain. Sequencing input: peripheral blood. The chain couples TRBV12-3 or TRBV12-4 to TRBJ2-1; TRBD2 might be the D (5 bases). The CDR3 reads CASSLTSYNEQFF. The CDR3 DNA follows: TGTGCCAGCAGCCTTACTAGTTACAATGAGCAGTTCTTC.